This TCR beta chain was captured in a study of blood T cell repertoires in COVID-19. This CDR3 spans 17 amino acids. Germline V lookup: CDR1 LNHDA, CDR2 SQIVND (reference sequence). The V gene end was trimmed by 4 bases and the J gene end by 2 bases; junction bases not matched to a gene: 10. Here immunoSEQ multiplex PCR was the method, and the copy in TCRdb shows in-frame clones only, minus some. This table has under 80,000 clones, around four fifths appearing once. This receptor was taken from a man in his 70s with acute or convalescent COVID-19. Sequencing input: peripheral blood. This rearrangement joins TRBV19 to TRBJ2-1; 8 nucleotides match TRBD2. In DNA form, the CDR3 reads TGTGCCAGTAGTAAGGGACTAGTGGCGGGGGCCTACAATGAGCAGTTCTTC. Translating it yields CASSKGLVAGAYNEQFF. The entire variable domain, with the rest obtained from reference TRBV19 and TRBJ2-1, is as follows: DGGITQSPKYLFRKEGQNVTLSCEQNLNHDAMYWYRQDPGQGLRLIYYSQIVNDFQKGDIAEGYSVSREKKESFPLTVTSAQKNPTAFYLCASSKGLVAGAYNEQFFGPGTRLTVL.